Below are 27 T cell receptor beta chains sequenced from a single sample in a study of OX40 agonist ivuxolimab in advanced cancers. Repertoires were generated with immunoSEQ multiplex PCR, while TCRdb's copy carries only in-frame clones and drops some. The table includes roughly 69,000 clones, under 95% detected once. Source: CD4+ or CD8+ T cells sorted from blood, taken in a trial of the OX40 agonist ivuxolimab. The receptors stem from an adult with an advanced solid tumor such as melanoma, head and neck, liver or kidney cancer.

The sample holds one count of this clone. The rearrangement links TRBV13 to TRBJ2-7, with a weak D call TRBD1 (5 bases). Germline V CDR1 and CDR2: PRHDT, FYEKMQ (reference sequence). The CDR3 contains 12 residues. V was pared by 4 bases and J by 3 bases, with 7 bases between. This CDR3 reads CASSSGYYEQYF. DNA for the CDR3: TGTGCCAGCAGCTCAGGGTACTACGAGCAGTACTTC.

This clone was recorded once. CDR3 bases: TGTGCCAGCAGTTTAGCAGGGGCGACTAATGAAAAACTGTTTTTT. It codes for CASSLAGATNEKLFF. This chain uses TRBV27 with TRBJ1-4, with D possibly matching TRBD1 (6 bases). CDR3 length: 15 residues. V dropped 2 bases and J dropped 2 bases, with 9 bases sitting between them. Germline CDR1 reads MNHEY; CDR2 reads SMNVEV (reference sequence).

The chain couples TRBV7-3 to TRBJ2-1; the match to TRBD2 covers 7 bases. With 2 bases clipped from V and 2 bases from J, the junction kept 6 bases outside the gene matches. The CDR3 totals 16 residues. Germline CDR1 is SGHTA and CDR2 is FQGTGA. The CDR3 region has the DNA TGTGCCAGCAGCTTATCCGTTGGGAGGGCCTACAATGAGCAGTTCTTC. Protein sequence: CASSLSVGRAYNEQFF.

The chain employs TRBV5-1 and TRBJ2-7; D gene uncertain. CDR1 is SGHRS and CDR2 is YFSETQ in the germline V gene. This CDR3 is 15 amino acids long. V was cut by 0 bases and J by 3 bases, with 13 bases left in between. The CDR3 sequence: CASSLEGSRLYEQYF. CDR3 nucleotides: TGCGCCAGCAGCTTGGAAGGCTCACGGCTCTACGAGCAGTACTTC.

The chain uses TRBV18 and TRBJ1-1, with 7 bases aligning to TRBD1. Germline V gives CDR1 KGHSH, CDR2 LQKENI. CDR3 size: 14 residues. The trim removed 2 bases at V and 7 bases at J, leaving 7 bases unmatched. CDR3 nucleotide sequence: TGTGCCAGCTCACCAGGGAGACAGGGAAGTGAAGCTTTCTTT. This sequence encodes CASSPGRQGSEAFF.

The rearrangement links TRBV19 to TRBJ1-2, with D possibly TRBD1 on 6 matching bases. Trimming shortened V by 7 bases and J by 3 bases, and 12 bases separated the two germline ends. CDR1 and CDR2 (germline): LNHDA, SQIVND (reference sequence). The CDR3 is 13 residues long. CDR3 nucleotides: TGTGCCAGTACCCAGGGGCGAGACTATGGCTACACCTTC. It translates to CASTQGRDYGYTF.

This chain links TRBV6-4 with TRBJ2-3; D gene ambiguous. V lost 2 bases to trimming and J lost 2 bases, with 8 bases between them. The CDR3 is made up of 14 amino acids. Germline-derived CDR1 and CDR2 are MRHNA and SNTAGT. The CDR3 DNA is TGTGCCAGCAGTGACACCCAGAACACAGATACGCAGTATTTT. It translates to CASSDTQNTDTQYF.

The gene calls are TRBV30 and TRBJ1-4, with a weak D call TRBD1 (6 bases). This CDR3 spans 12 amino acids. CDR1 is GTSNPN, CDR2 SVGIG, per germline (reference sequence). The V and J ends lost 8 bases and 2 bases respectively, with 9 bases between them. The CDR3, as DNA: TGTGCCCTAGGGGGTACTAATGAAAAACTGTTTTTT. Its translation is CALGGTNEKLFF. The entire variable domain, with the rest obtained from reference TRBV30 and TRBJ1-4, is as follows: SQTIHQWPATLVQPVGSPLSLECTVEGTSNPNLYWYRQAAGRGLQLLFYSVGIGQISSEVPQNLSASRPQDRQFILSSKKLLLSDSGFYLCALGGTNEKLFFGSGTQLSVL.

The chain employs TRBV2 and TRBJ1-5; a weak D match, TRBD1 (5 bases). Germline CDR1 and CDR2: SNHLY and FYNNEI. CDR3 size: 13 residues. Trimming shortened V by 8 bases and J by 3 bases, and 11 bases separated the two germline ends. CDR3 DNA sequence: TGTGCCAGCTCTCCGGACATCAATCAGCCCCAGCATTTT. Translated, it gives CASSPDINQPQHF. The complete variable domain, with remaining parts taken from reference TRBV2 and TRBJ1-5, reads EPEVTQTPSHQVTQMGQEVILRCVPISNHLYFYWYRQILGQKVEFLVSFYNNEISEKSEIFDDQFSVERPDGSNFTLKIRSTKLEDSAMYFCASSPDINQPQHFGDGTRLSIL.

The table lists this clone with a few counts. The chain joins TRBV29-1 to TRBJ2-2, with TRBD1 matching 8 bases. The CDR3 sequence is 15 residues long. Germline CDR1 reads SQVTM; CDR2 reads ANQGSEA. V lost 4 bases and J lost 8; bases outside the gene matches: 12. The CDR3 spells CSVASGTGLAGELFF. The CDR3 DNA sequence: TGCAGCGTTGCCTCCGGGACAGGTCTTGCTGGGGAGCTGTTTTTT.

V gene TRBV5-1 combines with J gene TRBJ1-6, with 9 bases matching TRBD1. Losses at the gene ends were 5 bases for V and 5 bases for J; bases not matched to a gene: 8. The CDR3 consists of 16 residues. In germline, CDR1 is SGHRS, CDR2 YFSETQ. The CDR3 region has the DNA TGCGCCAGCAGACGTGACCGACAGGGGGATAATTCACCCCTCCACTTT. Residues: CASRRDRQGDNSPLHF.

The chain is built from TRBV7-6 and TRBJ2-2; perhaps TRBD2 as D (5 bases). Between the trimmed V and J ends, which lost 3 bases and 5 bases, there was a span of 10 bases. Looked up from germline, CDR1 is SGHVS and CDR2 is FNYEAQ. CDR3 length: 14 residues. The CDR3 reads CASSLYPGTGELFF. The CDR3 bases are TGTGCCAGCAGCTTGTATCCGGGAACCGGGGAGCTGTTTTTT.

The chain combines TRBV5-8 with TRBJ2-3; D is perhaps TRBD2 (6 bases). V was clipped by 2 bases and J by 3 bases, with 13 bases between them. Looked up from germline, CDR1 is SGHTS and CDR2 is YDEGEE. This CDR3 is built from 15 residues. This CDR3 reads CASSFSGSRTDTQYF. CDR3 sequence (DNA): TGTGCCAGCAGCTTTTCCGGGAGTCGGACAGATACGCAGTATTTT.

V gene TRBV19 combines with J gene TRBJ2-2; a possible D gene is TRBD2 (5 bases). CDR3 length equals 14 residues. V was cut by 4 bases and J by 1 base, with 7 bases left in between. Germline loops: CDR1 LNHDA, CDR2 SQIVND (reference sequence). This CDR3 is CASSTGLNTGELFF. CDR3 DNA: TGTGCCAGTAGTACCGGACTGAACACCGGGGAGCTGTTTTTT.

The chain is built from TRBV10-1 and TRBJ2-7; D possibly matches TRBD1 or TRBD2 (6 bases each). The CDR3 spans 14 residues. Trimming removed 8 bases at V and 1 base at J, with 15 bases between. Germline lookup yields CDR1 WNHNN and CDR2 SYGVQD (reference sequence). The CDR3 bases are TGCGCCAGCCGTTTGGGGGGCTCGTCCTACGAGCAGTACTTC. Its protein product is CASRLGGSSYEQYF.

This clone was observed once. V usage is TRBV18 and J usage is TRBJ2-5, with TRBD1 matching over 7 bases. CDR1 and CDR2 from the germline V gene are KGHSH and LQKENI. This CDR3 region has 14 residues. Trimming cost V 8 bases and J 0 bases; bases outside gene matches: 6. The CDR3 region has the DNA TGTGCCAGCAACCTTGGACAGGACCAAGAGACCCAGTACTTC. It is translated as CASNLGQDQETQYF.

The V call is TRBV2, the J call TRBJ1-2; D is ambiguous. Per germline, CDR1 SNHLY and CDR2 FYNNEI. The CDR3 totals 11 residues. V lost 3 bases and J 7 bases, leaving 6 bases between the germline ends. DNA for the CDR3: TGTGCCAGCAGTGACGGTCGTGGCTACACCTTC. Residues: CASSDGRGYTF. Complete variable domain (other parts from reference TRBV2 and TRBJ1-2): EPEVTQTPSHQVTQMGQEVILRCVPISNHLYFYWYRQILGQKVEFLVSFYNNEISEKSEIFDDQFSVERPDGSNFTLKIRSTKLEDSAMYFCASSDGRGYTFGSGTRLTVV.

The chain joins TRBV5-1 to TRBJ2-1, with TRBD2 identical over 9 bases. Germline assignment: CDR1 SGHRS and CDR2 YFSETQ. The CDR3 loop spans 15 amino acids. Germline trimming cut 4 bases from V and 13 bases from J; bases unmatched to any gene: 15. The CDR3 here is CASSPRGAGGLDQFF. CDR3 nucleotides: TGCGCCAGCAGCCCCCGGGGGGCGGGGGGGTTGGATCAGTTCTTC.

V gene TRBV30 combines with J gene TRBJ1-1; D gene ambiguous. The germline gives CDR1 GTSNPN, CDR2 SVGIG (reference sequence). Deletions cut 3 bases from V and 4 bases from J, with 15 bases between. The CDR3 contains 14 residues. This chain's CDR3 is CAWRARAERTEAFF. CDR3 in DNA: TGTGCCTGGAGAGCCCGGGCAGAGCGCACTGAAGCTTTCTTT.

This chain uses TRBV5-4 with TRBJ1-2; D unclear. V lost 6 bases and J lost 2, with 14 bases in between. Germline lookup yields CDR1 SGHNT and CDR2 YYREEE (reference sequence). The CDR3 sequence is 14 residues long. This chain's CDR3 is CASKVPGRNYGYTF. CDR3 sequence (DNA): TGTGCCAGCAAAGTCCCGGGCAGGAACTATGGCTACACCTTC.

The CDR3 here is CASSAPGTRLSNEQFF. The CDR3 DNA reads as TGTGCCAGCAGTGCCCCCGGTACTAGGCTAAGCAATGAGCAGTTCTTC. The V call is TRBV27, the J call TRBJ2-1, with D tentatively TRBD2 (5 bases). V was pared by 5 bases and J by 6 bases, with 20 bases between. CDR1 and CDR2 from the germline V gene are MNHEY and SMNVEV (reference sequence). The CDR3 runs to 16 residues.

The rearrangement joins TRBV6-5 to TRBJ2-3, with D possibly TRBD2 on 7 matching bases. Germline V gene data show CDR1 as MNHEY and CDR2 as SVGAGI. V lost 9 bases and J lost 4, with 11 bases in between. The CDR3 is made up of 12 amino acids. In nucleotides, the CDR3 is TGTGCCAGTCGGGGGGCATCAGATACGCAGTATTTT. Protein sequence: CASRGASDTQYF.

This chain joins TRBV5-1 and TRBJ2-7, with 7 bases matching TRBD2. After removal of 0 bases from V and 9 bases from J, the junction contained 9 bases not matched to a gene. The CDR3 is 14 residues long. Per the germline V gene, CDR1 is SGHRS and CDR2 is YFSETQ. CDR3 protein: CASSLDGGFSRQYF. The CDR3, as DNA: TGCGCCAGCAGCTTGGACGGGGGGTTCTCAAGGCAGTACTTC. The full variable domain, with the rest looked up from reference TRBV5-1 and TRBJ2-7, is KAGVTQTPRYLIKTRGQQVTLSCSPISGHRSVSWYQQTPGQGLQFLFEYFSETQRNKGNFPGRFSGRQFSNSRSEMNVSTLELGDSALYLCASSLDGGFSRQYFGPGTRLTVT.

The chain carries TRBV9 and TRBJ2-3; 12 bases line up with TRBD2. This CDR3 is built from 18 residues. CDR1 and CDR2 (germline): SGDLS, YYNGEE. Trimming at V came to 0 bases and at J to 3 bases, leaving 8 bases not matched to a gene. The CDR3 region is CASSVDFLTSGRTDTQYF. CDR3 nucleotides: TGTGCCAGCAGCGTAGATTTTTTGACTAGCGGGAGAACAGATACGCAGTATTTT. Complete variable domain (other parts from reference TRBV9 and TRBJ2-3): DSGVTQTPKHLITATGQRVTLRCSPRSGDLSVYWYQQSLDQGLQFLIQYYNGEERAKGNILERFSAQQFPDLHSELNLSSLELGDSALYFCASSVDFLTSGRTDTQYFGPGTRLTVL.

This clone was seen just once. The genes are TRBV30 and TRBJ2-5; D gene uncertain. This CDR3 contains 11 residues. Germline loops: CDR1 GTSNPN, CDR2 SVGIG (reference sequence). V was trimmed by 1 base and J by 3 bases, leaving 3 bases between them. The CDR3 DNA is TGTGCCTGGAGTGGTGAAGAGACCCAGTACTTC. It yields the protein CAWSGEETQYF. Full variable domain (rest looked up from reference TRBV30 and TRBJ2-5): SQTIHQWPATLVQPVGSPLSLECTVEGTSNPNLYWYRQAAGRGLQLLFYSVGIGQISSEVPQNLSASRPQDRQFILSSKKLLLSDSGFYLCAWSGEETQYFGPGTRLLVL.

The chain employs TRBV10-3 and TRBJ1-1, with a tentative D call TRBD1 (6 bases). The CDR3 length is 13 residues. CDR1 is ENHRY, CDR2 SYGVKD, per germline. V was pared by 8 bases and J by 1 base, with 11 bases between. The DNA for the CDR3 is TGTGCCATCGGGGACACTAAGAACACTGAAGCTTTCTTT. This gives the protein CAIGDTKNTEAFF.

V is TRBV5-1 and J is TRBJ2-5; 8 bases agree with TRBD2. The CDR3 consists of 16 residues. Per the germline V gene, CDR1 is SGHRS and CDR2 is YFSETQ. With 1 base clipped from V and 0 bases from J, the junction kept 5 bases outside the gene matches. The DNA for the CDR3 is TGCGCCAGCAGCTTGTTTAGCGGGAAGAACCAAGAGACCCAGTACTTC. Its protein product is CASSLFSGKNQETQYF.